A single sample gave rise to the 5 T cell receptor beta chains below, sequenced in a study of beta chain features in type 1 diabetes. Reverse transcribing all isolated RNA meant expressed TCRB transcripts were sequenced. Sequenced by immunoSEQ multiplex PCR; TCRdb stores in-frame clones only, minus some. The sample shows 300,000 to 350,000 clones, less than 9.5% of them seen only once. The source material was central memory CD4+ T cells from blood. These receptors were taken from a woman between 18 and 29 years old in good health.

The chain uses TRBV5-1 and TRBJ2-5, with TRBD1 matching over 7 bases. The CDR3 has 16 amino acids. CDR1 SGHRS and CDR2 YFSETQ come from the germline V gene. V dropped 2 bases and J dropped 0; count of bases not matched to a gene: 7. CDR3 nucleotides: TGCGCCAGCAGCTTTAAGCCAACAGGGGACCAAGAGACCCAGTACTTC. This gives the protein CASSFKPTGDQETQYF.

This clone was seen more than once but under ten times. At one end the junction does not follow the germline gene, possibly because of a read error. The chain's CDR3 is CAISESRVGETQYF. As DNA, the CDR3 is TGTGCCATCAGTGAGAGCAGGGTTGGGGAGACCCAGTACTTC. The V call is TRBV6-6, the J call TRBJ2-5, with D tentatively TRBD1 (5 bases). The germline V gene has CDR1 MNHNY and CDR2 SVGAGI (reference sequence). The CDR3 is 14 amino acids.

The chain joins TRBV4-3 to TRBJ2-7, with unresolved D. The CDR3 sequence is 17 residues long. V shed 3 bases and J shed 0 bases, with 18 bases lying between them. Germline V gene sequence: CDR1 LGHNA, CDR2 YSLEER. In DNA form, the CDR3 reads TGCGCCAGCAGCCAGTACTTCCGCGCACAGATCTCCTACGAGCAGTACTTC. As protein: CASSQYFRAQISYEQYF.

This clone has a handful of counts. The chain joins TRBV5-4 to TRBJ2-2; D not resolved. The CDR3 covers 14 residues. Germline V gene sequence: CDR1 SGHNT, CDR2 YYREEE (reference sequence). V was trimmed by 4 bases and J by 4 bases, leaving 11 bases between them. The CDR3 protein is CASSLSDGTGELFF. CDR3 DNA sequence: TGTGCCAGCAGCCTTTCCGACGGCACCGGGGAGCTGTTTTTT.

This clone occurred a few times. The rearrangement joins TRBV5-1 to TRBJ2-7; 13 bases map to TRBD2. This CDR3 has 14 residues. Germline V gene data show CDR1 as SGHRS and CDR2 as YFSETQ. J lost 7 bases, V lost 6 bases, and 7 bases had no gene match. CDR3 residues: CASTRTSGSGEQYF. CDR3 sequence (DNA): TGCGCCAGCACCCGGACTAGCGGGAGCGGGGAGCAGTACTTC.